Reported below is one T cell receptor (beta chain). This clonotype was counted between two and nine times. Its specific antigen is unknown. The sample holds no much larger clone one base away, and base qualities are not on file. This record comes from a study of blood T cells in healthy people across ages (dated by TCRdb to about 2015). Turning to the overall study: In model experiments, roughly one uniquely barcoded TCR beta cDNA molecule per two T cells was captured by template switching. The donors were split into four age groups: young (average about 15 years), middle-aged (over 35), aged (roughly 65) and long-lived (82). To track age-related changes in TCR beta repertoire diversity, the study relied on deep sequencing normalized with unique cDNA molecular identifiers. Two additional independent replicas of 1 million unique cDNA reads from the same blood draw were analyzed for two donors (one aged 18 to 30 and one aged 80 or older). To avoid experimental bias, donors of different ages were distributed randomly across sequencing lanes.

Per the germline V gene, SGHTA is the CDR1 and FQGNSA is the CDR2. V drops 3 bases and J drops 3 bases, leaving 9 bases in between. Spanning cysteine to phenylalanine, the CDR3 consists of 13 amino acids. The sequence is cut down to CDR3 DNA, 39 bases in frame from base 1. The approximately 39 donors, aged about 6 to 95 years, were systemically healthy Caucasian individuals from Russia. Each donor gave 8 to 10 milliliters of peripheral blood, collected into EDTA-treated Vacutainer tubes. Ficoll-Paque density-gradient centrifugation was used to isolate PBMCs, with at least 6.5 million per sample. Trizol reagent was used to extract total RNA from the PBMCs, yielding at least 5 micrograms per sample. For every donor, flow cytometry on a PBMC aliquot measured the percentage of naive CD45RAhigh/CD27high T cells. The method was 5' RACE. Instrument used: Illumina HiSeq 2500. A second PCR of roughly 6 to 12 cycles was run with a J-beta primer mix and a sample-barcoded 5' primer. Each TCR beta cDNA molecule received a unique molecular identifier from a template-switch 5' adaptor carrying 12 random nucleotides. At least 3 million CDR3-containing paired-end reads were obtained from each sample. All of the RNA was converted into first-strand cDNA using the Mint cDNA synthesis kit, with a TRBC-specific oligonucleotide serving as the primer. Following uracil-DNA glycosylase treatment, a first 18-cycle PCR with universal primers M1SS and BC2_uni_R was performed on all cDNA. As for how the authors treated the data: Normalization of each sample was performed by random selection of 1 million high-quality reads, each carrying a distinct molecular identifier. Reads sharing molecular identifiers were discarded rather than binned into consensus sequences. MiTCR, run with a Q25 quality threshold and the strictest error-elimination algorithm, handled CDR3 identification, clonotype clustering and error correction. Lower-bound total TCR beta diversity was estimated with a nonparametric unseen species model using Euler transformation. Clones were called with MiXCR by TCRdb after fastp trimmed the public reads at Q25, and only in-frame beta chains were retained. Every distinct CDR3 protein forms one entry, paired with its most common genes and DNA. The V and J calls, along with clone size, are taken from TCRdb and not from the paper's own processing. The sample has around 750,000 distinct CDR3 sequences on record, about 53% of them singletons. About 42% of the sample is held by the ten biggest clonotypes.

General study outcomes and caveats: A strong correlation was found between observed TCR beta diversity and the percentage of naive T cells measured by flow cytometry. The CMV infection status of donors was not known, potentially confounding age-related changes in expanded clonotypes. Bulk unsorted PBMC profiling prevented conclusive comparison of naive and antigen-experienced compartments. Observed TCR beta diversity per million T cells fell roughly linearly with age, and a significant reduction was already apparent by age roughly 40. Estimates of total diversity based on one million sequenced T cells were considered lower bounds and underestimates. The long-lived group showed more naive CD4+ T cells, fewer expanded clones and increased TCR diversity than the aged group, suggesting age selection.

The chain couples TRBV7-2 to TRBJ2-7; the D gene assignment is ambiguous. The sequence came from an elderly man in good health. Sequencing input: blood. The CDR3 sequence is CASSFSSLYEQYF. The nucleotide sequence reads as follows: TGTGCCAGCAGCTTTAGCAGCCTCTACGAGCAGTACTTC.